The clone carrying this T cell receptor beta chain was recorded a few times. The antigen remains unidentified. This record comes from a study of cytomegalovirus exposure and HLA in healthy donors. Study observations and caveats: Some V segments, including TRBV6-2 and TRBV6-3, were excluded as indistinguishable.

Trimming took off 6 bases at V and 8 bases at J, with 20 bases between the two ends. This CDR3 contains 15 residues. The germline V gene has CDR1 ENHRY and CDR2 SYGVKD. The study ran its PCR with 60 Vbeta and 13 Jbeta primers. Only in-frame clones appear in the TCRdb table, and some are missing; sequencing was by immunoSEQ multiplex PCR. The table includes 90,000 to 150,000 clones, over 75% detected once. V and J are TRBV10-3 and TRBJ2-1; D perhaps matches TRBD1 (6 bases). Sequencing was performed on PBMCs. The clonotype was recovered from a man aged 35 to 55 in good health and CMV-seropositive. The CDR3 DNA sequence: TGTGCCATCAGGGAATTAAGGGGGTTCCTGGATGAGCAGTTCTTC. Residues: CAIRELRGFLDEQFF.